What follows are 30 T cell receptor beta chains derived from one specimen sequenced in a study of molecular identifiers for immune sequencing clone quantification. TCRdb passed the PCR reads through MiXCR, listing each CDR3 protein once. Here the sample spans 88,000 or so distinct CDR3 sequences, roughly 21% being singletons. The sequenced sample was naive CD8+ T cells from blood, with Jurkat cell RNA spiked in. The subset: FACS-sorted CD8+CD4-CCR7+CD45RA+ naive T cells. The receptors here all came from a human donor in good health. Some libraries in this study had Jurkat cell RNA spiked in.

This clonotype came up many times. This sequence joins TRBV6-5 and TRBJ2-7; D unclear. This CDR3 is built from 13 residues. The germline V gene encodes CDR1 MNHEY and CDR2 SVGAGI. Trimming took off 2 bases at V and 0 bases at J, with 5 bases between the two ends. The CDR3 DNA reads TGTGCCAGCAGTTACGGGGTCTCCTACGAGCAGTACTTC. The encoded protein is CASSYGVSYEQYF.

This clonotype appeared many times. The rearrangement links TRBV7-2 to TRBJ2-5, with 11 bases fitting TRBD2. In germline, CDR1 is SGHTA, CDR2 FQGNSA. The CDR3 runs 15 residues. V was clipped by 5 bases and J by 5 bases; unmatched bases: 7. The CDR3 coding sequence is TGTGCCAGCAGCCGTAGCGGGGGGGCCCTCGAGACCCAGTACTTC. Translating it yields CASSRSGGALETQYF.

This chain connects TRBV4-1 to TRBJ1-1; the D gene is possibly TRBD1 (5 bases). Trimming removed 4 bases at V and 0 bases at J, with 18 bases between. Germline CDR1 reads MGHRA; CDR2 reads YSYEKL. The CDR3 runs 17 residues. Here the CDR3 reads CASSPHDSSLMNTEAFF. The CDR3 DNA sequence: TGCGCCAGCAGCCCTCATGACAGTAGCCTCATGAACACTGAAGCTTTCTTT.

This clonotype was seen many times. V and J are TRBV5-1 and TRBJ2-7; D ambiguous. CDR3 size: 12 residues. CDR1 is SGHRS, CDR2 YFSETQ, per germline. V was shortened by 3 bases and J by 5 bases, with 9 bases between the two germline ends. CDR3 nucleotides: TGCGCCAGCAGCTCTAACGGCGACGAGCAGTACTTC. Protein product: CASSSNGDEQYF.

The J gene is TRBJ2-7, the V gene TRBV7-9; tentatively, D is TRBD2 (6 bases). With 4 bases removed from V and 10 bases from J, the gap between germline ends came to 14 bases. Germline V gene sequence: CDR1 SEHNR, CDR2 FQNEAQ (reference sequence). This CDR3 comprises 12 residues. The CDR3 reads CASSSLSGLQYF. CDR3 coding DNA: TGTGCCAGCAGCTCTCTTTCGGGACTCCAGTACTTC. Together with reference TRBV7-9 and TRBJ2-7, the CDR3 gives the full variable domain: DTGVSQNPRHKITKRGQNVTFRCDPISEHNRLYWYRQTLGQGPEFLTYFQNEAQLEKSRLLSDRFSAERPKGSFSTLEIQRTEQGDSAMYLCASSSLSGLQYFGPGTRLTVT.

Comments on this clonotype: Since the CDR3 does not end with the conserved phenylalanine or tryptophan, this likely comes from a read error. The chain couples TRBV27 to TRBJ2-7, with TRBD2 identical over 12 bases. This CDR3 contains 14 residues. Trimming removed 3 bases from V and 5 bases from J; junction bases left unmatched: 2. Germline CDR1 reads MNHEY; CDR2 reads SMNVEV (reference sequence). The CDR3 spells CASSFWTSGDEQYS. CDR3 coding DNA: TGTGCCAGCAGTTTCTGGACTAGCGGGGACGAGCAGTACTCC.

This clonotype was recorded at least ten times. CDR3 sequence reads: CSARTRLSYEQYF. CDR3 DNA: TGCAGTGCCCGGACTAGACTGTCCTACGAGCAGTACTTC. The J gene is TRBJ2-7, the V gene TRBV20-1, with 7 bases that match TRBD2. Trimming removed 6 bases from V and 1 base from J; junction bases left unmatched: 6. The germline V gene encodes CDR1 DFQATT and CDR2 SNEGSKA (reference sequence). There are 13 residues in the CDR3.

This clonotype was counted only a few times. The chain is built from TRBV5-4 and TRBJ1-5, with TRBD1 matching 9 bases. The V gene end was trimmed by 1 base and the J gene end by 4 bases; junction bases not matched to a gene: 9. Germline CDR1 is SGHNT and CDR2 is YYREEE (reference sequence). The CDR3 has 17 residues. CDR3 in amino acids: CASSLFTGQGYNQPQHF. CDR3 in DNA: TGTGCCAGCAGCTTGTTCACCGGACAGGGGTATAATCAGCCCCAGCATTTT.

V is TRBV12-3 or TRBV12-4 and J is TRBJ1-4, with a tentative D call TRBD1 (5 bases). V was pared by 2 bases and J by 8 bases, with 15 bases between. This CDR3 has 15 residues. The CDR3 loop is CASSLRAGILEKLFF. CDR3 sequence (DNA): TGTGCCAGCAGTTTAAGGGCAGGGATCCTCGAAAAACTGTTTTTT.

This clonotype was seen at least ten times. This chain uses TRBV15 with TRBJ1-4, with D possibly TRBD1 on 5 matching bases. The germline gives CDR1 LNHNV, CDR2 YYDKDF (reference sequence). The V end lost 5 bases, the J end lost 3 bases, and 10 bases lay between the germline ends. This CDR3 is built from 14 residues. The CDR3 sequence is CATSAGTANEKLFF. DNA of the CDR3: TGTGCCACCAGCGCCGGGACGGCTAATGAAAAACTGTTTTTT.

In its sample, this clonotype was seen many times. V gene TRBV28 combines with J gene TRBJ2-7; D ambiguous. CDR3 length: 15 amino acids. V shed 3 bases and J shed 4 bases, with 16 bases lying between them. Germline V gene data show CDR1 as MDHEN and CDR2 as SYDVKM. The CDR3 coding sequence is TGTGCCAGCAGTTTCCCTGGCCAGTCAACTTACGAGCAGTACTTC. As protein: CASSFPGQSTYEQYF.

This clonotype was picked up a small number of times. The chain joins TRBV2 to TRBJ2-1; D gene uncertain. CDR3 length: 11 residues. The ends were cut back, 4 bases at V and 7 bases at J, with 5 bases in the middle. From germline, CDR1 is SNHLY and CDR2 FYNNEI. CDR3 DNA: TGTGCCAGCAGTGCAAGTAATGAGCAGTTCTTC. Protein sequence: CASSASNEQFF.

This clonotype came up many times. The gene calls are TRBV30 and TRBJ2-3; D unclear. Germline CDR1 is GTSNPN and CDR2 is SVGIG (reference sequence). Trimming removed 2 bases at V and 6 bases at J, with 12 bases between. There are 13 residues in the CDR3. CDR3 DNA sequence: TGTGCCTGGAGTCTGACCGTAAAGGATACGCAGTATTTT. The encoded protein is CAWSLTVKDTQYF. The full variable domain, rest sourced from reference TRBV30 and TRBJ2-3, is SQTIHQWPATLVQPVGSPLSLECTVEGTSNPNLYWYRQAAGRGLQLLFYSVGIGQISSEVPQNLSASRPQDRQFILSSKKLLLSDSGFYLCAWSLTVKDTQYFGPGTRLTVL.

This clonotype was observed many times. The chain recombines TRBV28 with TRBJ2-5; D perhaps matches TRBD2 (5 bases). Trimming took off 2 bases at V and 2 bases at J, with 12 bases between the two ends. The germline CDR1 and CDR2 sequences are MDHEN and SYDVKM. The CDR3 sequence is 15 residues long. The CDR3 region is CASSLEGRPQETQYF. CDR3 nucleotides: TGTGCCAGCAGTTTAGAGGGTAGGCCTCAAGAGACCCAGTACTTC.

Points on this clonotype: This may be a read error, as it is one base from a much larger clone. The V and J genes are TRBV30 and TRBJ2-5; D remains unclear. This CDR3 contains 13 residues. Germline CDR1 is GTSNPN and CDR2 is SVGIG (reference sequence). Written as DNA, the CDR3 is TGTGCCTGGAGTGTACGTTATCAAGAGGCCCAGTACTTC. It yields the protein CAWSVRYQEAQYF.

This clonotype was recorded many times. The chain has TRBV6-5 and TRBJ2-5; a possible D gene is TRBD2 (5 bases). The V end was cut by 5 bases, the J end by 5 bases, with 12 bases between. Germline CDR1 reads MNHEY; CDR2 reads SVGAGI. The length of the CDR3 is 13 residues. Here the CDR3 DNA reads TGTGCCAGCAGTGGACTGTTGGGGGAGACCCAGTACTTC. It specifies CASSGLLGETQYF.

In its sample, this clonotype was seen many times. This sequence joins TRBV2 and TRBJ2-5, with D possibly matching TRBD1 (6 bases). Germline V gene sequence: CDR1 SNHLY, CDR2 FYNNEI. V gave up 3 bases and J gave up 0 bases, with 23 bases separating them. The CDR3 contains 19 residues. DNA of the CDR3: TGTGCCAGCAGTGATAAGCTAGAAGCTTCCGGACAGTACCAAGAGACCCAGTACTTC. This codes for CASSDKLEASGQYQETQYF.

The sample holds many counts of this clonotype. The chain carries TRBV12-3 or TRBV12-4 and TRBJ2-4, with a possible D match to TRBD1 (6 bases). The CDR3 runs 17 residues. The V end lost 3 bases, the J end lost 3 bases, and 18 bases lay between the germline ends. The CDR3 nucleotides read TGTGCCAGCAGTTTTTGGTCGGCAGGGGAGCTCAAAAACATTCAGTACTTC. It is translated as CASSFWSAGELKNIQYF.

This clonotype was detected many times. J is TRBJ2-7 and V is TRBV28; D unclear. CDR1 and CDR2 (germline): MDHEN, SYDVKM. V was cut by 5 bases and J by 0 bases, with 14 bases left in between. CDR3 length: 15 amino acids. CDR3 in DNA: TGTGCCAGCAGTGTAGTGGCAGGCGCCTCCTACGAGCAGTACTTC. Amino acids: CASSVVAGASYEQYF.

Concerning this clonotype itself: This may be a read error, as it is one base from a much larger clone. V is TRBV5-1 and J is TRBJ2-7, with 8 bases aligning to TRBD1. Germline CDR1 reads SGHRS; CDR2 reads YFSETQ. Losses at the gene ends were 0 bases for V and 2 bases for J; bases not matched to a gene: 4. There are 15 residues in the CDR3. The CDR3 region has the DNA TGCGCCAGCAGCTTGGGACAGGGGTACCCCTACGAGCAGTACTTC. Protein: CASSLGQGYPYEQYF.

This clonotype appeared many times. This chain uses TRBV5-4 with TRBJ2-7, with TRBD1 identical over 8 bases. CDR1 and CDR2 from the germline V gene are SGHNT and YYREEE (reference sequence). The CDR3 totals 14 residues. V gave up 4 bases and J gave up 1 base; unmatched junction bases: 4. DNA of the CDR3: TGTGCCAGCAGCCCCCGGGACAGGTCCTACGAGCAGTACTTC. This gives the protein CASSPRDRSYEQYF. The full variable domain, in which reference TRBV5-4 and TRBJ2-7 provide the parts outside the CDR3, is ETGVTQSPTHLIKTRGQQVTLRCSSQSGHNTVSWYQQALGQGPQFIFQYYREEENGRGNFPPRFSGLQFPNYSSELNVNALELDDSALYLCASSPRDRSYEQYFGPGTRLTVT.

This clonotype was seen at least ten times. The chain links TRBV21-1 to TRBJ2-7; the table gives TRBD1 as D, unverified against the DNA. TRBV21-1 corresponds to a pseudogene. The CDR3 loop spans 12 amino acids. The CDR3, as DNA: TGTGCCAGCAGCAAAGCGCCCGGGGGCAAGTACTTC. Translating gives CASSKAPGGKYF.

This clonotype was detected many times. V is TRBV9 and J is TRBJ1-1; D gene ambiguous. The V end lost 0 bases, the J end lost 0 bases, and 3 bases lay between the germline ends. This CDR3 has 13 amino acids. Germline V gene lookup returns CDR1 SGDLS and CDR2 YYNGEE. CDR3 region: CASSVVMNTEAFF. CDR3 nucleotides: TGTGCCAGCAGCGTAGTGATGAACACTGAAGCTTTCTTT.

To note about this clonotype: At one end, the junction sequence differs from germline, possibly due to a read error. The chain links TRBV5-8 to TRBJ1-5, with D perhaps TRBD1 (6 bases). This CDR3 is built from 12 residues. Germline CDR1 and CDR2: SGHTS and YDEGEE. CDR3 protein: CASSPGQQAPLF. The CDR3, as DNA: TGTGCCAGCTCTCCGGGACAACAGGCTCCGCTTTTT. The entire variable domain, with the rest obtained from reference TRBV5-8 and TRBJ1-5, is as follows: EAGVTQSPTHLIKTRGQQATLRCSPISGHTSVYWYQQALGLGLQFLLWYDEGEERNRGNFPPRFSGRQFPNYSSELNVNALELEDSALYLCASSPGQQAPLFGDGTRLSIL.

Regarding this clonotype: Being one base from a much bigger clone, this may be a read error. This chain links TRBV7-6 with TRBJ2-2; tentative D call: TRBD2 (5 bases). Germline V gene sequence: CDR1 SGHVS, CDR2 FNYEAQ. This CDR3 contains 11 residues. The chain's CDR3 is CASSGPGDLFF. The CDR3 bases are TGTGCCAGCAGCGGGCCCGGGGATCTGTTTTTT. The full variable domain, with the rest looked up from reference TRBV7-6 and TRBJ2-2, is GAGVSQSPRYKVTKRGQDVALRCDPISGHVSLYWYRQALGQGPEFLTYFNYEAQQDKSGLPNDRFSAERPEGSISTLTIQRTEQRDSAMYRCASSGPGDLFFGEGSRLTVL.

Worth noting for this clonotype: One junction end disagrees with the germline gene, perhaps due to a read error. This chain uses TRBV4-3 with TRBJ2-5; 9 bases line up with TRBD1. The germline V gene has CDR1 LGHNA and CDR2 YSLEER. The CDR3 is made up of 14 amino acids. CDR3 residues: CASSRDREPEAQYF. The CDR3 DNA follows: TGCGCCAGCAGTCGGGACAGGGAGCCAGAGGCCCAGTACTTC.

The V gene is TRBV9, the J gene TRBJ2-7; D could derive from TRBD1 or TRBD2 (5 bases each). This CDR3 is 14 amino acids long. Germline V gives CDR1 SGDLS, CDR2 YYNGEE. The germline V and J ends were trimmed by 0 bases and 7 bases, with 14 bases remaining between them. In DNA form, the CDR3 reads TGTGCCAGCAGCGTAGCGGGATGGGACGTGGAGCAGTACTTC. Translated: CASSVAGWDVEQYF.

This clonotype was counted many times. The rearrangement links TRBV5-1 to TRBJ2-5, with D possibly being TRBD1 (5 bases). The ends were cut back, 9 bases at V and 0 bases at J, with 15 bases in the middle. CDR1 is SGHRS, CDR2 YFSETQ, per germline. The length of the CDR3 is 14 residues. The CDR3 coding sequence is TGCGCCATCATGGGGCCCCTGTACCAAGAGACCCAGTACTTC. Translated, it gives CAIMGPLYQETQYF.

In the case of this clonotype: This clone may be a read error of a much larger clone one base away. The chain recombines TRBV4-3 with TRBJ2-1; D uncertain. V lost 2 bases to trimming and J lost 3 bases, with 14 bases between them. The length of the CDR3 is 16 residues. Germline V CDR1 and CDR2: LGHNA, YSLEER. CDR3 coding DNA: TGCGCCAGCAGCCAACGTTTTGGGCCAGACTACAATGAGCAGTTCTTC. It encodes CASSQRFGPDYNEQFF.

For this clonotype: Germline and junction disagree at one end, which may indicate a read error. The chain has TRBV5-1 and TRBJ2-1; D call uncertain. The CDR3 is 16 amino acids. The germline V gene encodes CDR1 SGHRS and CDR2 YFSETQ. CDR3 DNA sequence: TGCGCCAGCAGCCCCTTGCCGAAGGGCCCCTACAATGAGCGGTTCTTC. This gives the protein CASSPLPKGPYNERFF.